This T cell receptor beta chain was identified during a study of graft-versus-host responses after intestinal transplantation. As for the study in general: In this cohort, recipients had multivisceral, liver-intestinal, or isolated intestinal transplants.

This CDR3 is built from 14 residues. V lost 4 bases and J lost 5, with 15 bases in between. Germline values: CDR1 SGHDT, CDR2 YYEEEE. Comments on this clone: The antigen is undetermined.

Assay: immunoSEQ multiplex PCR; the TCRdb copy retains only in-frame clones and omits some. The repertoire consists of about 81,000 clones, with around 93% occurring once and the leading ten covering 0.3% to 0.35%. The chain combines TRBV5-6 with TRBJ1-2; D is possibly TRBD1 (5 bases). Sequenced material: unstimulated CD4+ T cells sorted from spleen or lymph node cells, taken before transplant. This receptor was identified in a human donor who was the organ donor for an intestinal transplant. As DNA, the CDR3 is TGTGCCAGCAGCGCCCACGGAAGGGGTTATGGCTACACCTTC. It codes for CASSAHGRGYGYTF.